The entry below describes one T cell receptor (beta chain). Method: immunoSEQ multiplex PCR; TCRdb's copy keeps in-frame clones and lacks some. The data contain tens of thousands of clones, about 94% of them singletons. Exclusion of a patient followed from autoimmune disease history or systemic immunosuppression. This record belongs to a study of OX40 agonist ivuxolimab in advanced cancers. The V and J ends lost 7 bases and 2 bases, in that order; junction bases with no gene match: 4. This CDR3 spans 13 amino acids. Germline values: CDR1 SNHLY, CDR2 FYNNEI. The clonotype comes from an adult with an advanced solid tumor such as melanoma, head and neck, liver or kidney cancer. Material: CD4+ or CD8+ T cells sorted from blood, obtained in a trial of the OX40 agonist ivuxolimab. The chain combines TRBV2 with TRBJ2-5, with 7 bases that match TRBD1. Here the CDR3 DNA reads TGTGCCAGCAATCCGGACAGGCAAGAGACCCAGTACTTC. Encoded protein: CASNPDRQETQYF.